The T cell receptor (beta chain) described here comes from a study of T cell changes during pregnancy in multiple sclerosis. Trimming took 2 bases from V and 0 from J, leaving 15 bases between them. The length of the CDR3 is 17 residues. Germline CDR1 and CDR2: SGHNT and YYREEE (reference sequence). TCRdb's table, derived via immunoSEQ multiplex PCR, lists solely in-frame clones and lacks some. The sample includes around 70,000 clones, about 90% of them seen just once. The chain combines TRBV5-4 with TRBJ2-4, with D perhaps TRBD2 (6 bases). This clonotype originated in a female donor with multiple sclerosis, enrolled in a pregnancy study. The sequencing here drew on peripheral blood, taken in the second trimester of pregnancy. The CDR3 reads CASSFGGAELAKNIQYF. CDR3 bases: TGTGCCAGCAGCTTTGGAGGGGCAGAGTTAGCCAAAAACATTCAGTACTTC.